The rows below give T cell receptor beta chains drawn from one sample of a study of metastatic and nonmetastatic thyroid tumors. TCRdb reanalyzed the PCR reads via MiXCR. This table holds around 6,000 clones, 25% to 30% found once. The sequencing input was adjacent normal tissue. These receptors all come from a female donor with papillary thyroid cancer or a benign thyroid nodule (not recorded which). Some clones in this sample may be carry-over from other donors' samples. Both conserved end residues are part of each CDR3. The D gene is left open where the match is weak. Expanded clones are given a class, and other clones once, few, many or no size at all.

J gene,V gene,clone size,D gene,CDR3 protein,CDR3 DNA
TRBJ1-3,TRBV2,few,TRBD1,CASSGTGGPGNTIYF,TGTGCCAGCAGTGGGACAGGGGGACCTGGAAACACCATATATTTT
TRBJ2-3,TRBV7-3,medium-sized,NA,CASSSSPTDTQYF,TGTGCCAGCAGCTCCTCTCCTACAGATACGCAGTATTTT
TRBJ2-7,TRBV20-1,large,NA,CSAKETGNNYEQYF,TGCAGTGCAAAAGAGACAGGAAACAACTACGAGCAGTACTTC
TRBJ2-7,TRBV7-2,NA,NA,CASSLRGSLAEQYF,TGTGCCAGCAGCCTCCGGGGTAGCTTGGCCGAGCAGTACTTC
TRBJ2-2,TRBV12-3/TRBV12-4,few,NA,CASSPAGAGGELFF,TGTGCCAGCAGTCCGGCGGGGGCAGGCGGGGAGCTGTTTTTT
TRBJ2-5,TRBV6-2/TRBV6-3,many,TRBD1,CASSYWGQQETQYF,TGTGCCAGCAGTTACTGGGGACAGCAAGAGACCCAGTACTTC
TRBJ2-7,TRBV12-3/TRBV12-4,NA,TRBD2,CASSLGGWREGLNYEQYF,TGTGCCAGCAGTTTGGGTGGTTGGCGGGAGGGCCTTAATTACGAGCAGTACTTC
TRBJ1-2,TRBV24-1,NA,NA,CATSDGGGPETF,TGTGCCACCAGTGATGGGGGAGGGCCAGAGACCTTC
TRBJ1-3,TRBV19,NA,NA,CASRDNSGNTIYF,TGTGCCAGTAGGGACAACTCTGGAAACACCATATATTTT
TRBJ1-5,TRBV3-1,NA,NA,CASSPGRGPHQPQHF,TGTGCCAGCAGCCCCGGAAGGGGCCCTCATCAGCCCCAGCATTTT
TRBJ1-1,TRBV12-3/TRBV12-4,few,TRBD1,CASSLSPRTGSDTEAFF,TGTGCCAGCAGTTTATCCCCAAGGACAGGATCGGACACTGAAGCTTTCTTT
TRBJ2-7,TRBV20-1,NA,TRBD1,CSARDHRGYEQYF,TGCAGTGCTAGAGATCACAGGGGTTACGAGCAGTACTTC
TRBJ2-7,TRBV6-5,few,NA,CASSYREWSDEQYF,TGTGCCAGCAGTTACCGGGAATGGAGTGACGAGCAGTACTTC
TRBJ1-1,TRBV6-1,medium-sized,NA,CASSRSGDTEAFF,TGTGCCAGCAGCCGGTCGGGCGACACTGAAGCTTTCTTT
TRBJ1-1,TRBV6-5,few,NA,CASSSPRNTEAFF,TGTGCCAGCAGTTCCCCGCGGAACACTGAAGCTTTCTTT
TRBJ1-1,TRBV6-1,NA,TRBD1,CASRKGADTNTEAFF,TGTGCCAGCAGGAAGGGGGCAGATACGAACACTGAAGCTTTCTTT
TRBJ2-7,TRBV12-3/TRBV12-4,NA,NA,CASSLDQLSYEQYF,TGTGCCAGCAGTTTAGATCAGCTCTCCTACGAGCAGTACTTC
TRBJ1-6,TRBV12-3/TRBV12-4,NA,NA,CASSLAARQNSPLHF,TGTGCCAGCAGTTTAGCCGCCCGACAGAATTCACCCCTCCACTTT
TRBJ2-3,TRBV5-1,NA,NA,CASSLDRATDTQYF,TGCGCCAGCAGCTTGGACAGGGCCACAGATACGCAGTATTTT
TRBJ1-2,TRBV20-1,medium-sized,TRBD1,CSARGQGAENFYGYTF,TGCAGTGCTAGAGGACAGGGGGCGGAGAATTTCTATGGCTACACCTTC
TRBJ2-7,TRBV2,few,NA,CASKGRIYYEQYF,TGTGCCAGCAAGGGACGGATATACTACGAGCAGTACTTC
TRBJ2-3,TRBV7-7,few,NA,CASSLGLADTQYF,TGTGCTAGCAGCTTAGGATTGGCAGATACGCAGTATTTT
TRBJ1-1,TRBV10-3,medium-sized,NA,CAISSSTGNTEAFF,TGTGCCATCAGCTCTTCGACAGGGAACACTGAAGCTTTCTTT
TRBJ2-1,TRBV2,medium-sized,NA,CASSERGASSYNEQFF,TGTGCCAGCAGTGAACGGGGGGCGAGCTCCTACAATGAGCAGTTCTTC
TRBJ2-7,TRBV7-7,medium-sized,NA,CASSSELSYEQYF,TGTGCTAGCAGCTCTGAGCTAAGCTACGAGCAGTACTTC
TRBJ2-2,TRBV3-1,many,NA,CASGTVTGVSTGELFF,TGTGCCAGTGGGACCGTCACCGGGGTCTCCACCGGGGAGCTGTTTTTT
TRBJ2-7,TRBV7-5,NA,NA,CIFVLVVPGIVGEKSYEQYF,NA
TRBJ2-2,TRBV11-2,NA,TRBD2,CASSDILAGETGELFF,TGTGCCAGCAGCGATATACTAGCGGGAGAGACCGGGGAGCTGTTTTTT
TRBJ2-2,TRBV11-2,NA,TRBD2,CASSYTSGPNTGELFF,TGTGCCAGCAGCTATACTAGCGGACCGAACACCGGGGAGCTGTTTTTT